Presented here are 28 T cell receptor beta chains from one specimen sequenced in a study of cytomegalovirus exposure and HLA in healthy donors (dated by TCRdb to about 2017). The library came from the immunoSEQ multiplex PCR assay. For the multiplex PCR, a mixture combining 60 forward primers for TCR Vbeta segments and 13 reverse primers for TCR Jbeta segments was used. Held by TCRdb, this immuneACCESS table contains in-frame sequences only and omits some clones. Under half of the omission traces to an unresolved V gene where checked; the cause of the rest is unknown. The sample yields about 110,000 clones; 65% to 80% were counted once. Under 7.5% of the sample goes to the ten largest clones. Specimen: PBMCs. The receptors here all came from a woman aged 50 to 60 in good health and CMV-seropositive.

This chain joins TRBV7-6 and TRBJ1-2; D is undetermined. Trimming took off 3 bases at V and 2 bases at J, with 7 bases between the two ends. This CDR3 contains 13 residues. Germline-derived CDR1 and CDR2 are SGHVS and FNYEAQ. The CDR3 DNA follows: TGTGCCAGCAGCTTCCGGGAGAACTATGGCTACACCTTC. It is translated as CASSFRENYGYTF.

CDR3 sequence: CASSLAWDRANYGYTF. The CDR3 DNA follows: TGCGCCAGCAGCTTGGCCTGGGACAGGGCTAACTATGGCTACACCTTC. This chain uses TRBV5-1 with TRBJ1-2; TRBD1 matches 9 bases. With 0 bases clipped from V and 0 bases from J, the junction kept 3 bases outside the gene matches. CDR1 SGHRS and CDR2 YFSETQ come from the germline V gene. The CDR3 has 16 residues.

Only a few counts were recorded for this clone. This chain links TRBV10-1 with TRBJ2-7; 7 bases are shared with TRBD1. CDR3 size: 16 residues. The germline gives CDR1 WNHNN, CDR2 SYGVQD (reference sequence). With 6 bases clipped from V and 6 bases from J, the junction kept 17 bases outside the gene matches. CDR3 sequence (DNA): TGCGCCAGCAGGGTTTCTTACAGGGGACGATCGACCGAGCAGTACTTC. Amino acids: CASRVSYRGRSTEQYF.

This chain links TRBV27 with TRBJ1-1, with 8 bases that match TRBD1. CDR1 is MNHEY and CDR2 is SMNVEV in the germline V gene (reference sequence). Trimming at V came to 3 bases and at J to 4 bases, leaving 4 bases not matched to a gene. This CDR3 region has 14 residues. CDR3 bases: TGTGCCAGCAGTTTCCTGACAGGGGCCACTGAAGCTTTCTTT. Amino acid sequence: CASSFLTGATEAFF.

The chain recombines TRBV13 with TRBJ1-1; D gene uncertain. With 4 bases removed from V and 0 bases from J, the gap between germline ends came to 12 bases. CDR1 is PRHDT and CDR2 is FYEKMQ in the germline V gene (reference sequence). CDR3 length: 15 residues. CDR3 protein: CASSSRGRMNTEAFF. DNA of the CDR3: TGTGCCAGCAGCTCCCGAGGCAGAATGAACACTGAAGCTTTCTTT.

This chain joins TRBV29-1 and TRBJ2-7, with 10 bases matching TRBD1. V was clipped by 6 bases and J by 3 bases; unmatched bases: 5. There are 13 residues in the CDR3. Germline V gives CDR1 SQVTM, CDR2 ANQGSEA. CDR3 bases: TGCAGCGTCGCGGACAGGGGGGGCTACGAGCAGTACTTC. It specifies CSVADRGGYEQYF.

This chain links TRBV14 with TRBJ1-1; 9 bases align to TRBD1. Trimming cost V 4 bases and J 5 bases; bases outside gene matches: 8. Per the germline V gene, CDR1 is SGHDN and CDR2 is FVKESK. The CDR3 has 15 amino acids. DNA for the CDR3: TGTGCCAGCAGCCTCCGGGACAGGGTAAGAACTGAAGCTTTCTTT. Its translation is CASSLRDRVRTEAFF.

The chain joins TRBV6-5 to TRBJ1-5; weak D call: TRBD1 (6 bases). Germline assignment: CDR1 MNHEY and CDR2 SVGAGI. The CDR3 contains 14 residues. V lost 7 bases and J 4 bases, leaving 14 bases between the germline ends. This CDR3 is CASTSRTENQPQHF. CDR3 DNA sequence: TGTGCCAGCACCTCCAGGACAGAGAATCAGCCCCAGCATTTT.

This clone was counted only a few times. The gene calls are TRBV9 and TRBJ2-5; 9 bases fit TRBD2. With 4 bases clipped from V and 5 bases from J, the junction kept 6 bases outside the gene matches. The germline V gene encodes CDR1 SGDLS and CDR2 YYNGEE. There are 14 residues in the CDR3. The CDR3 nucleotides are TGTGCCAGCAGCCAATTTGGACTAGCGGAGACCCAGTACTTC. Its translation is CASSQFGLAETQYF.

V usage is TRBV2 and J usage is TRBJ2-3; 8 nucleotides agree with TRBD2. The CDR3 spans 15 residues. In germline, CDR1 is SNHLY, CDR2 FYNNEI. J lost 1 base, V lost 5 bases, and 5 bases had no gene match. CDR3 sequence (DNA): TGTGCCAGCAGTTCTCGAGCGGGGGGCACAGATACGCAGTATTTT. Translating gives CASSSRAGGTDTQYF.

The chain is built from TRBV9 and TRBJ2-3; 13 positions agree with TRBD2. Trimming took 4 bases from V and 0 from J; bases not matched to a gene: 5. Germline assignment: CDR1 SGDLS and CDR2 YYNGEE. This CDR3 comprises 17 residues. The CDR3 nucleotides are TGTGCCAGCAGCCCCCGGACTAGCGGGGGAAGCACAGATACGCAGTATTTT. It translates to CASSPRTSGGSTDTQYF.

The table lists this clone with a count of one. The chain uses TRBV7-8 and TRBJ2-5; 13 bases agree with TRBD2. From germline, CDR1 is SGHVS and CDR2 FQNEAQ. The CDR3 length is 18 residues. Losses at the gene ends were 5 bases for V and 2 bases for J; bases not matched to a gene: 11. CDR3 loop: CASSPRLAGGALQETQYF. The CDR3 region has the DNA TGTGCCAGCAGCCCCAGACTAGCGGGGGGTGCCTTACAAGAGACCCAGTACTTC.

The CDR3 loop is CASINRGPLNTEAFF. The CDR3 DNA is TGTGCCAGCATCAACAGGGGTCCTCTGAACACTGAAGCTTTCTTT. The V and J genes are TRBV7-9 and TRBJ1-1, with 7 bases aligning to TRBD1. This CDR3 spans 15 amino acids. The ends lost 7 bases at V and 0 bases at J; junction bases unmatched: 8. Germline assignment: CDR1 SEHNR and CDR2 FQNEAQ (reference sequence).

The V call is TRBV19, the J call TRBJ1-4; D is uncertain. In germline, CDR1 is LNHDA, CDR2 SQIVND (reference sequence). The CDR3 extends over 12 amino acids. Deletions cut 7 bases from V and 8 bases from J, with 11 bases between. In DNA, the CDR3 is TGTGCCAGTAATCCCGGAGGAGAAAAACTGTTTTTT. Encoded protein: CASNPGGEKLFF.

CDR3 bases: TGTGCCAGCACTCCGCTCGCGGGGACCGGGGAGCTGTTTTTT. Encoded protein: CASTPLAGTGELFF. The V and J genes are TRBV7-3 and TRBJ2-2, with D perhaps TRBD2 (6 bases). The CDR3 has 14 amino acids. V was pared by 7 bases and J by 5 bases, with 14 bases between. Looked up from germline, CDR1 is SGHTA and CDR2 is FQGTGA.

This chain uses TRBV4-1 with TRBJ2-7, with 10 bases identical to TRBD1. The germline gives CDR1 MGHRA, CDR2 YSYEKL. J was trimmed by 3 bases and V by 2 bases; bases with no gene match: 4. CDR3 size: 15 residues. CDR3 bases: TGCGCCAGCAGCCAAAAGGGACAGGGGTACTACGAGCAGTACTTC. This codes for CASSQKGQGYYEQYF.

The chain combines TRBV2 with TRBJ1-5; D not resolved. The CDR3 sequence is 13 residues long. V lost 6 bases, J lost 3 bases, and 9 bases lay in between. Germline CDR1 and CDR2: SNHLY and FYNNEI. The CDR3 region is CASSLHFNQPQHF. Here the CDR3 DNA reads TGTGCCAGCAGCTTACATTTCAATCAGCCCCAGCATTTT.

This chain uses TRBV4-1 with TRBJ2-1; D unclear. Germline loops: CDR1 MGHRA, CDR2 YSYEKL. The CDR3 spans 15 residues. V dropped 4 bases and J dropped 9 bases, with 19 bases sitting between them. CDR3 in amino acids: CASSPRQSGFPEQFF. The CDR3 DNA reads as TGCGCCAGCAGCCCCCGCCAATCGGGTTTCCCTGAGCAGTTCTTC.

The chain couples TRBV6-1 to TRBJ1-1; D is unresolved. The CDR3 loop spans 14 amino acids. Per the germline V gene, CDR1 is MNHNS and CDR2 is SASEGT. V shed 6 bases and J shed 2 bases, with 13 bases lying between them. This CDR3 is CASRKESTNTEAFF. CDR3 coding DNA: TGTGCCAGCAGGAAAGAAAGTACTAACACTGAAGCTTTCTTT.

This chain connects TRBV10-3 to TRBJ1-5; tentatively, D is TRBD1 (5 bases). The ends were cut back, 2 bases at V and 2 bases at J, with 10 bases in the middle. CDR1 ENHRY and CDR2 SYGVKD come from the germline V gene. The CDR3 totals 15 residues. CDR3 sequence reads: CAISETPTGNQPQHF. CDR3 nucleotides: TGTGCCATCAGTGAGACCCCGACAGGCAATCAGCCCCAGCATTTT.

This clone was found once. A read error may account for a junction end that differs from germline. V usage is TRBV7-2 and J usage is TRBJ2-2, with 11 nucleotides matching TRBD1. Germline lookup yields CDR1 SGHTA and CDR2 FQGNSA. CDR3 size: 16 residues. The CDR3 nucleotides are TGTGCCAACAGCTTCCGGGACAGGGGGGTCACCGGGGAGCTGTTTTTT. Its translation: CANSFRDRGVTGELFF.

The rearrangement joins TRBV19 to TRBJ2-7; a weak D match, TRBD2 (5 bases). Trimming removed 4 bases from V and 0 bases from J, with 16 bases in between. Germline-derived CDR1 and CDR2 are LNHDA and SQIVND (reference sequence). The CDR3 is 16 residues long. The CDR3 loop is CASSTRDPVSSYEQYF. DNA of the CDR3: TGTGCCAGTAGTACCCGGGATCCGGTGAGCTCCTACGAGCAGTACTTC.

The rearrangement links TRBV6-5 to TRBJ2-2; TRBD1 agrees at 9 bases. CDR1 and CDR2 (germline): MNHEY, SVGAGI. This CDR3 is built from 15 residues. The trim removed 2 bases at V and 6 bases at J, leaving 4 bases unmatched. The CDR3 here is CASSYLGTGSGELFF. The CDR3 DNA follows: TGTGCCAGCAGTTACCTCGGGACAGGGTCCGGGGAGCTGTTTTTT.

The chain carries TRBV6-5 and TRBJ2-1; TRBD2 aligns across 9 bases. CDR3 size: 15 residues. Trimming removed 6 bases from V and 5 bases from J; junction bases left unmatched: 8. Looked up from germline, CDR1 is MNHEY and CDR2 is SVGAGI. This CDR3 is CASRHSGGGNNEQFF. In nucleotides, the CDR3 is TGTGCCAGCAGACATAGCGGGGGTGGAAACAATGAGCAGTTCTTC.

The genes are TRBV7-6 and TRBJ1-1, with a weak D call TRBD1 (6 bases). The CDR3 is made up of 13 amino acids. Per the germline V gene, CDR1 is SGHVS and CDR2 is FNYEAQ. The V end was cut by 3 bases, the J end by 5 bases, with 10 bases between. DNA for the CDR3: TGTGCCAGCAGCTTTCGCAGGGGAACTGAAGCTTTCTTT. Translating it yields CASSFRRGTEAFF.

The CDR3 DNA reads TGTGCCAGCAGCCAGGAGCCGTTTAGCGGAGTCTACAATGAGCAGTTCTTC. Residues: CASSQEPFSGVYNEQFF. V is TRBV4-2 and J is TRBJ2-1; maybe TRBD2 (6 bases). The V gene's germline CDR1 is LGHNA and CDR2 YNFKEQ. The V end was cut by 3 bases, the J end by 3 bases, with 18 bases between. The CDR3 is 17 residues long.

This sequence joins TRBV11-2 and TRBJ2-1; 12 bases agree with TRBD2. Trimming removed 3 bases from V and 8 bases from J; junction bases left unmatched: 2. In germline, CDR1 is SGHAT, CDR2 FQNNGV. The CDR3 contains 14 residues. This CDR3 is CASSFLAGGHEQFF. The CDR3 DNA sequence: TGTGCCAGCAGCTTCCTAGCGGGGGGGCATGAGCAGTTCTTC.

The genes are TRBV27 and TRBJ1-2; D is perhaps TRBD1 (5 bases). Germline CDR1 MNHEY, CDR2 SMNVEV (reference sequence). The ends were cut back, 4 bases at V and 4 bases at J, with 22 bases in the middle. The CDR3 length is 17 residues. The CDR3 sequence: CASSSLPPGRAPYGYTF. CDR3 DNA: TGTGCCAGCAGTTCCCTCCCCCCAGGCAGGGCGCCCTATGGCTACACCTTC.